This record covers a single TCR beta chain. As yet, its antigen is unknown. Germline V gives CDR1 KGHSH, CDR2 LQKENI. Trimming removed 2 bases from V and 6 bases from J; junction bases left unmatched: 17. The CDR3 loop spans 19 amino acids. The sample belongs to a study of OX40 agonist ivuxolimab in advanced cancers. Turning to the study itself: The dose of intravenous ivuxolimab that patients received every 2 weeks ranged from 0.01 to 10 mg/kg.

TCRdb keeps only in-frame clones here, not all; method: immunoSEQ multiplex PCR. The table lists roughly 60,000 clones, more than 75% of them singletons. General study results and limits: Expanded clones were, on average, more numerous among CD8+ T cells than CD4+. Dose levels from 0.1 to 3.0 mg/kg saw CD4+ and CD8+ blood T cells expand clonally by week 6.

Patients who had autoimmune disease history or got systemic immunosuppression were left out. V is TRBV18 and J is TRBJ1-4; TRBD1 agrees at 8 bases. The starting material was CD4+ or CD8+ T cells sorted from blood, obtained in a trial of the OX40 agonist ivuxolimab. The TCR originated in an adult with an advanced solid tumor such as melanoma, head and neck, liver or kidney cancer. CDR3 coding DNA: TGTGCCAGCTCACCAAGATCCTTCCAACAGGGGGGAAGTGATGAAAAACTGTTTTTT. The encoded protein is CASSPRSFQQGGSDEKLFF.